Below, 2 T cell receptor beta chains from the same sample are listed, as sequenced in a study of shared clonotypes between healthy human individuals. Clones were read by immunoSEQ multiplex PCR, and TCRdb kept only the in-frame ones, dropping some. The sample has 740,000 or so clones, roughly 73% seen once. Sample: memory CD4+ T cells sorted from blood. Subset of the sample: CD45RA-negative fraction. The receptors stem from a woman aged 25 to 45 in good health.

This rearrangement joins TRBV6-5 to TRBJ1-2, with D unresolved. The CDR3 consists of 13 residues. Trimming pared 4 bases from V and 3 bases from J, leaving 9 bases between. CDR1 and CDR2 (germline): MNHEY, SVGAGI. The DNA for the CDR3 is TGTGCCAGCAGTTTTAACAGCCACTATGGCTACACCTTC. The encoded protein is CASSFNSHYGYTF.

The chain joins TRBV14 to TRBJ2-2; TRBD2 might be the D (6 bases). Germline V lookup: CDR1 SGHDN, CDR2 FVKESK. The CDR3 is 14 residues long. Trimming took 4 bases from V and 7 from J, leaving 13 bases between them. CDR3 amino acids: CASSRIGGFGELFF. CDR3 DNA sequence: TGTGCCAGCAGCCGAATTGGAGGGTTCGGGGAGCTGTTTTTT. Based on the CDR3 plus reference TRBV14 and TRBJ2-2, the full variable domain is EAGVTQFPSHSVIEKGQTVTLRCDPISGHDNLYWYRRVMGKEIKFLLHFVKESKQDESGMPNNRFLAERTGGTYSTLKVQPAELEDSGVYFCASSRIGGFGELFFGEGSRLTVL.